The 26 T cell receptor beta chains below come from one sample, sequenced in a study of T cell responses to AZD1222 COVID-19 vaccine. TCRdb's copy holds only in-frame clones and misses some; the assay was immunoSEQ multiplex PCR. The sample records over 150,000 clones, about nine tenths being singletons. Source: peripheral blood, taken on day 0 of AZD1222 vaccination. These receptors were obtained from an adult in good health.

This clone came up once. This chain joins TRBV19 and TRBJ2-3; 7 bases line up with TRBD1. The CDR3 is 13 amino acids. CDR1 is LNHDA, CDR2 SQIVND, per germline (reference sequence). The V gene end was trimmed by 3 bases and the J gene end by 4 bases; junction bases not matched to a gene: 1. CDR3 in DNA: TGTGCCAGTAGTATCCAGGGGGCAGATACGCAGTATTTT. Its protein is CASSIQGADTQYF.

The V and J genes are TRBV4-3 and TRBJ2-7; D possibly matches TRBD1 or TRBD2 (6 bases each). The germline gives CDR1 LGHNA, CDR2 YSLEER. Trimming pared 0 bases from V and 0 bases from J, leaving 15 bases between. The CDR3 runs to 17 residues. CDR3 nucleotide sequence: TGCGCCAGCAGCCAAGATTGGAAGGGGGGTCGCTCCTACGAGCAGTACTTC. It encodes CASSQDWKGGRSYEQYF.

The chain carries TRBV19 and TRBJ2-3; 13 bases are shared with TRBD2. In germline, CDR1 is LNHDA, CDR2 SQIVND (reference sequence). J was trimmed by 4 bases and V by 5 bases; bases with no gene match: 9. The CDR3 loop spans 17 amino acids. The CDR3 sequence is CASSPQAGTSGADTQYF. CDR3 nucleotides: TGTGCCAGTAGTCCCCAGGCCGGGACTAGCGGGGCAGATACGCAGTATTTT.

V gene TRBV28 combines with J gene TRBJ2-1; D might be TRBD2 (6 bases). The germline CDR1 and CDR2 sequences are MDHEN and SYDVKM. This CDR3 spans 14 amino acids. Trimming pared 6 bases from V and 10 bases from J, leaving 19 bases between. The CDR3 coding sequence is TGTGCCAGCAGGGCCGGGACTGCCGTTGGGGAGCAGTTCTTC. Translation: CASRAGTAVGEQFF.

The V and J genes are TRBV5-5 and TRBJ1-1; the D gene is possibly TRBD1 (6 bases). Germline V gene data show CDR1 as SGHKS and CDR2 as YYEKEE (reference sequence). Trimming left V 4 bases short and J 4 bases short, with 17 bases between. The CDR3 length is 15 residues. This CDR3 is CASSGKQGLSTEAFF. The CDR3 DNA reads TGTGCCAGCAGCGGTAAACAGGGTCTGAGCACTGAAGCTTTCTTT.

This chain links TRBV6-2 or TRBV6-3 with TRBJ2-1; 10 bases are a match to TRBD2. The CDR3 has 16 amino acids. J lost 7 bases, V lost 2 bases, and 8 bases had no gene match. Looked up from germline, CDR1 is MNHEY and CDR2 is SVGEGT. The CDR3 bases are TGTGCCAGCAGTTACGGTAGCGGGAGGAGTCGGAATGAGCAGTTCTTC. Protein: CASSYGSGRSRNEQFF.

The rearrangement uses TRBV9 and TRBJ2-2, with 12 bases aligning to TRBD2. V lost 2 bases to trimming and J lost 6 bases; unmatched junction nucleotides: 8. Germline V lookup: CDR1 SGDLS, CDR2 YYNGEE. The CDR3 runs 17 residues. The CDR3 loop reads CASSVRLAGVGAGELFF. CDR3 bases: TGTGCCAGCAGCGTGAGACTAGCGGGAGTTGGGGCCGGGGAGCTGTTTTTT.

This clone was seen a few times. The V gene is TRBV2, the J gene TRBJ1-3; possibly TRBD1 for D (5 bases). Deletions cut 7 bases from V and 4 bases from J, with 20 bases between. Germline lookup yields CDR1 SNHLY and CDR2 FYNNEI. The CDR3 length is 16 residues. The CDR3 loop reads CASTLSGTQSGNTIYF. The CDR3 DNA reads TGTGCCAGCACTCTATCCGGGACTCAATCCGGAAACACCATATATTTT.

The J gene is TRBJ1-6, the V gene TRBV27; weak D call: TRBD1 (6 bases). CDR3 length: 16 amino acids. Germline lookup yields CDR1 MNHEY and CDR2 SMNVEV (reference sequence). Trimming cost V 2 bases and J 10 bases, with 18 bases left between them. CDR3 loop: CASSLRWTEPLSPLHF. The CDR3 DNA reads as TGTGCCAGCAGTTTAAGGTGGACAGAACCGCTATCACCCCTCCACTTT.

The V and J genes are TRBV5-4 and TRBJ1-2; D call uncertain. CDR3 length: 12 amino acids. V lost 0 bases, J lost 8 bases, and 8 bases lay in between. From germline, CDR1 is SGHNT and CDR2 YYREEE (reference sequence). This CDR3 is CASSLGDWGYTF. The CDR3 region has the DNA TGTGCCAGCAGCTTGGGGGATTGGGGCTACACCTTC.

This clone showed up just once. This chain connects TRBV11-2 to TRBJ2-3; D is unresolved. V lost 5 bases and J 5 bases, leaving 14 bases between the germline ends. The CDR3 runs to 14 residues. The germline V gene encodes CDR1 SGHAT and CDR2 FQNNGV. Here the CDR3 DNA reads TGTGCCAGCAGCGCCTGGCCCCAGGAAGATACGCAGTATTTT. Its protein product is CASSAWPQEDTQYF. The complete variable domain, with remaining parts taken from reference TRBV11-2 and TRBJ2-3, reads EAGVAQSPRYKIIEKRQSVAFWCNPISGHATLYWYQQILGQGPKLLIQFQNNGVVDDSQLPKDRFSAERLKGVDSTLKIQPAKLEDSAVYLCASSAWPQEDTQYFGPGTRLTVL.

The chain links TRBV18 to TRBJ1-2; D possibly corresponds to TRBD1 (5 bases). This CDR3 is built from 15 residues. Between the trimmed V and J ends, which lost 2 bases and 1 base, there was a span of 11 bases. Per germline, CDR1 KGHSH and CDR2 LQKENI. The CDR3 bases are TGTGCCAGCTCACCATCGGGGCAGGGTAACTATGGCTACACCTTC. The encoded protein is CASSPSGQGNYGYTF. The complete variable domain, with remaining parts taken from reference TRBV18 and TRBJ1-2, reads NAGVMQNPRHLVRRRGQEARLRCSPMKGHSHVYWYRQLPEEGLKFMVYLQKENIIDESGMPKERFSAEFPKEGPSILRIQQVVRGDSAAYFCASSPSGQGNYGYTFGSGTRLTVV.

This CDR3 reads CASRPTEGLGRNEQFF. The CDR3 DNA sequence: TGTGCCAGCAGGCCTACCGAGGGACTAGGGAGGAATGAGCAGTTCTTC. The rearrangement links TRBV21-1 to TRBJ2-1; TRBD2 is taken as the D call from the table, unchecked against the DNA. TRBV21-1 is described as a pseudogene. CDR3 size: 16 residues.

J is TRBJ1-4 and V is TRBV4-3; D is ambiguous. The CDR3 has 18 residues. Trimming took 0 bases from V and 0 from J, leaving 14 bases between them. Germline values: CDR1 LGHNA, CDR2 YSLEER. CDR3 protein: CASSQDPVTDSTNEKLFF. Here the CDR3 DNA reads TGCGCCAGCAGCCAAGATCCCGTGACGGATTCAACTAATGAAAAACTGTTTTTT.

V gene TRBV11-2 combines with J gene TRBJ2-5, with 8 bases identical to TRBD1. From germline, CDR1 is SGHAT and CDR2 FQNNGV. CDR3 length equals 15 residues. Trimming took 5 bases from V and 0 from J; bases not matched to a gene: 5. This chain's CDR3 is CASSAGQAYQETQYF. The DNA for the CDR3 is TGTGCCAGCAGCGCGGGACAGGCGTACCAAGAGACCCAGTACTTC. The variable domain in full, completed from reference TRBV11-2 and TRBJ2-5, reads EAGVAQSPRYKIIEKRQSVAFWCNPISGHATLYWYQQILGQGPKLLIQFQNNGVVDDSQLPKDRFSAERLKGVDSTLKIQPAKLEDSAVYLCASSAGQAYQETQYFGPGTRLLVL.

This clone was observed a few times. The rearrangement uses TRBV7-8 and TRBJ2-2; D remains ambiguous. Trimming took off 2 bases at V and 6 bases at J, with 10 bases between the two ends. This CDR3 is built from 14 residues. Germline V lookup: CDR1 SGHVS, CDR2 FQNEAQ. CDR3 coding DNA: TGTGCCAGCAGCTTATCATCCGATTCCGGGGAGCTGTTTTTT. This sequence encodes CASSLSSDSGELFF.

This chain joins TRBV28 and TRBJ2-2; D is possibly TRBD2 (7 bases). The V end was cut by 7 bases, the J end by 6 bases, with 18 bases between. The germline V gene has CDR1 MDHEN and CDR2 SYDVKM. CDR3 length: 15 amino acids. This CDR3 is CASNAPRGAAGELFF. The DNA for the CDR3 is TGTGCCAGCAACGCTCCCCGGGGGGCGGCCGGGGAGCTGTTTTTT.

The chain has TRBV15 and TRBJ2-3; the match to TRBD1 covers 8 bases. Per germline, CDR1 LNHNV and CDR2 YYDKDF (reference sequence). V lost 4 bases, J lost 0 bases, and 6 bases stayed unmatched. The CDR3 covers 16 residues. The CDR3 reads CATSTGGVLSTDTQYF. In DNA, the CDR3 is TGTGCCACCAGCACAGGGGGCGTCCTGAGCACAGATACGCAGTATTTT.

The CDR3 loop is CASSSGTSLTYNEQFF. The DNA for the CDR3 is TGTGCCAGTAGTTCCGGGACGAGTTTGACCTACAATGAGCAGTTCTTC. The chain uses TRBV19 and TRBJ2-1; D possibly uses TRBD1 or TRBD2 (5 bases each). V was shortened by 5 bases and J by 2 bases, with 16 bases between the two germline ends. CDR3 length: 16 residues. Germline CDR1 is LNHDA and CDR2 is SQIVND (reference sequence).

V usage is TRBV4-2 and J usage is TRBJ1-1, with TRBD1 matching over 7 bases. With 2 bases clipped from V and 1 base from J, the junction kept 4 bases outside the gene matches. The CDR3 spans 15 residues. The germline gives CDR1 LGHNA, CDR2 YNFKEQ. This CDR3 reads CASSQRGGQNTEAFF. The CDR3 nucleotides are TGTGCCAGCAGCCAAAGAGGGGGCCAGAACACTGAAGCTTTCTTT.

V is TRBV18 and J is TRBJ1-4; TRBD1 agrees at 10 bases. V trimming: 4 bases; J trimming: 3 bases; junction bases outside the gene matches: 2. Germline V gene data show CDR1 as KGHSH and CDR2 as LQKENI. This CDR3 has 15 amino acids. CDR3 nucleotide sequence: TGTGCCAGCTCACGTGGACAGGGGGCTAATGAAAAACTGTTTTTT. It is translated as CASSRGQGANEKLFF.

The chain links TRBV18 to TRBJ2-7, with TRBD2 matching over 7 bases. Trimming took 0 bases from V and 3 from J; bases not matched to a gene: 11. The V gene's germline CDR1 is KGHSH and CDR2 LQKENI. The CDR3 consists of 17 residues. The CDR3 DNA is TGTGCCAGCTCACCACCCTCTAGCGGAGTCTGTATCTACGAGCAGTACTTC. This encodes CASSPPSSGVCIYEQYF.

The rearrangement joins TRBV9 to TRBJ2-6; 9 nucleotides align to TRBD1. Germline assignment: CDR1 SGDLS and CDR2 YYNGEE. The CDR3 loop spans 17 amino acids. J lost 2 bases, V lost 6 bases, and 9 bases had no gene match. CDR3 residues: CASTLGTGSPGANVLTF. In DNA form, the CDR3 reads TGTGCCAGCACCTTAGGGACAGGGAGTCCTGGGGCCAACGTCCTGACTTTC.

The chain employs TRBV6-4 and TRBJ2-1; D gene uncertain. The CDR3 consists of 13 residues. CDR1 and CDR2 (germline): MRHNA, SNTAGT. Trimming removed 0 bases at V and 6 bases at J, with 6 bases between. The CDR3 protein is CASSDSDGNEQFF. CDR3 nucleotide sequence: TGTGCCAGCAGTGACTCGGACGGCAATGAGCAGTTCTTC.

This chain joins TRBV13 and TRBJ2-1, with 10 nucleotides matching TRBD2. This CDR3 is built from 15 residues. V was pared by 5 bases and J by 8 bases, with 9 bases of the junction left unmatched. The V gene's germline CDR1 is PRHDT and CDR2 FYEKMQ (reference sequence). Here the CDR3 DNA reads TGTGCCAGCAGCCCGCCTAGCGGGAGAACCGATGAGCAGTTCTTC. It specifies CASSPPSGRTDEQFF.

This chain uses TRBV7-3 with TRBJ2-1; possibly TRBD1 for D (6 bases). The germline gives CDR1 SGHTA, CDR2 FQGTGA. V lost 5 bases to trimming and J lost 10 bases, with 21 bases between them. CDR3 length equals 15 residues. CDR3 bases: TGTGCCAGCAGCACCACAGGGTTGGCCACGATCGAGCAGTTCTTC. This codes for CASSTTGLATIEQFF.